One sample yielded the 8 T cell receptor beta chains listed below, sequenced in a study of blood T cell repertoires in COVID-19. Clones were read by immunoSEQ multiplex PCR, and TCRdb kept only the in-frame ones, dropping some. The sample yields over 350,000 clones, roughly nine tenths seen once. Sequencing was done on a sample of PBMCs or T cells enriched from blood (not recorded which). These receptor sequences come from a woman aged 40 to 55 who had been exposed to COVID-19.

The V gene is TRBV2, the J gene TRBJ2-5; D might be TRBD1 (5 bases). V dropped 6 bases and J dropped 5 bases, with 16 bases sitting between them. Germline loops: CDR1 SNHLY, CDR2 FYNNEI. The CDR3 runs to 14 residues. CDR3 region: CASSAAYRLETQYF. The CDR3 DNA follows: TGTGCCAGCAGCGCTGCCTACAGGTTGGAGACCCAGTACTTC.

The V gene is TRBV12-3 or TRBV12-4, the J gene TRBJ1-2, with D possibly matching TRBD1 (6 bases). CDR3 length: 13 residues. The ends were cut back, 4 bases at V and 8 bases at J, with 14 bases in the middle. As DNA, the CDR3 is TGTGCCAGCAGTTCCCGGACAGAGCGGGGCTACACCTTC. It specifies CASSSRTERGYTF.

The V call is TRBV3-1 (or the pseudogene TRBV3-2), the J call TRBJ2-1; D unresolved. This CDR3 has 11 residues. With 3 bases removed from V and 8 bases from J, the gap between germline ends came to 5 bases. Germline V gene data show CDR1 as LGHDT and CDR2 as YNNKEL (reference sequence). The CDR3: CASSHEDEQFF. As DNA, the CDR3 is TGTGCCAGCAGCCATGAGGATGAGCAGTTCTTC.

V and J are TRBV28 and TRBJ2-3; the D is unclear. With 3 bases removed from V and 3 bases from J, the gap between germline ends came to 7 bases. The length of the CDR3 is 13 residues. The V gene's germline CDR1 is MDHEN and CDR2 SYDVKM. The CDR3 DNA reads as TGTGCCAGCAGTTTGGAGACGACAGATACGCAGTATTTT. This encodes CASSLETTDTQYF.

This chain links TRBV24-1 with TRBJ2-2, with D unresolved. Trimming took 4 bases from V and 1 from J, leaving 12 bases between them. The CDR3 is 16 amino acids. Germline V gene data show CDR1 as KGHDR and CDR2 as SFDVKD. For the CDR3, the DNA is TGTGCCACCAGTGACCGAAGTAGCCTGAACACCGGGGAGCTGTTTTTT. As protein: CATSDRSSLNTGELFF.

In nucleotides, the CDR3 is TGCGCCAGCAGTTACGGACAGGGGGCTCAGCCCCAGCATTTT. This sequence encodes CASSYGQGAQPQHF. The chain links TRBV23-1 to TRBJ1-5; TRBD1 aligns across 11 bases. TRBV23-1 carries the ORF label, with uncertain function. The CDR3 contains 14 residues. Trimming at V came to 5 bases and at J to 6 bases, leaving 3 bases not matched to a gene.

This CDR3 is CASSIDGGRDQPQHF. Here the CDR3 DNA reads TGTGCCAGTAGTATAGATGGGGGCAGAGATCAGCCCCAGCATTTT. The chain uses TRBV19 and TRBJ1-5; D possibly corresponds to TRBD1 (6 bases). The CDR3 is 15 amino acids. Germline assignment: CDR1 LNHDA and CDR2 SQIVND (reference sequence). Trimming pared 0 bases from V and 5 bases from J, leaving 11 bases between.

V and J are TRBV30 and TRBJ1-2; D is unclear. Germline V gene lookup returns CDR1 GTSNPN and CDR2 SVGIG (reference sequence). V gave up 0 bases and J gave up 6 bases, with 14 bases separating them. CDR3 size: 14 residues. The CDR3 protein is CAWSVVHLRDGYTF. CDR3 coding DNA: TGTGCCTGGAGTGTCGTGCACTTGCGGGATGGCTACACCTTC.